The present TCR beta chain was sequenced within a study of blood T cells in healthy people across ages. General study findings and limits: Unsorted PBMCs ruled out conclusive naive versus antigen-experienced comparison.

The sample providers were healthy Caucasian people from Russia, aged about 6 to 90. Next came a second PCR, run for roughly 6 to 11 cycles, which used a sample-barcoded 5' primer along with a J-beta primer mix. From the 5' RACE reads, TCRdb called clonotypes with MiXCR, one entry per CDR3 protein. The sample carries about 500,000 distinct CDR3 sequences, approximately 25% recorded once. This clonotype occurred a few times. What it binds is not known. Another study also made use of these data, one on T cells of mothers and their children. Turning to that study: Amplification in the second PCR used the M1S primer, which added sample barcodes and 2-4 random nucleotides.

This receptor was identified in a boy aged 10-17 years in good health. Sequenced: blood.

CDR3 sequence reads: CASSLSLGDNEQFF. The CDR3 DNA reads TGTGCCAGCAGTTTATCGCTAGGGGACAATGAGCAGTTCTTC. The V and J genes are TRBV12-3 or TRBV12-4 and TRBJ2-1; D may be TRBD1 (5 bases). CDR3 length: 14 residues. V lost 2 bases and J lost 5, with 10 bases in between.